These 20 T cell receptor beta chains came from one sample sequenced in a study of T cell responses to AZD1222 COVID-19 vaccine. The method was immunoSEQ multiplex PCR; TCRdb's version includes in-frame clones alone and lacks a portion of them. The sample lists around 260,000 clones, over 85% occurring once. Specimen: peripheral blood, collected on day 0 of AZD1222 vaccination. The source of these receptors is an adult in good health.

V gene TRBV10-2 combines with J gene TRBJ1-1; D not resolved. The CDR3 is 14 residues long. Germline CDR1 is WSHSY and CDR2 is SAAADI. V lost 8 bases to trimming and J lost 1 base, with 14 bases between them. The CDR3: CASSLQAGNTEAFF. DNA for the CDR3: TGCGCCAGCTCCCTCCAGGCAGGGAACACTGAAGCTTTCTTT.

This sequence joins TRBV7-8 and TRBJ1-1, with a tentative D call TRBD1 (5 bases). Germline loops: CDR1 SGHVS, CDR2 FQNEAQ. With 4 bases removed from V and 8 bases from J, the gap between germline ends came to 20 bases. This CDR3 comprises 15 residues. CDR3 DNA: TGTGCCAGCAGCTCCCTCTTAGGGGTTGGCGTGGAAGCTTTCTTT. Its protein product is CASSSLLGVGVEAFF.

The chain is built from TRBV19 and TRBJ1-3; TRBD1 is a possible D gene (5 bases). The CDR3 totals 14 residues. The germline V gene encodes CDR1 LNHDA and CDR2 SQIVND (reference sequence). Trimming took 3 bases from V and 2 from J, leaving 8 bases between them. CDR3: CASSIWGTGNTIYF. CDR3 bases: TGTGCCAGTAGTATCTGGGGGACTGGAAACACCATATATTTT.

The chain carries TRBV4-3 and TRBJ1-1, with D hard to call. In germline, CDR1 is LGHNA, CDR2 YSLEER. This CDR3 is built from 16 residues. V was clipped by 0 bases and J by 4 bases, with 15 bases between them. DNA of the CDR3: TGCGCCAGCAGCCAAGATCGGGTATTATCTGGCACTGAAGCTTTCTTT. Translated, it gives CASSQDRVLSGTEAFF.

The chain links TRBV5-4 to TRBJ2-5; D gene ambiguous. The CDR3 length is 11 residues. The V and J ends lost 1 base and 4 bases respectively, with 2 bases between them. Germline values: CDR1 SGHNT, CDR2 YYREEE (reference sequence). The CDR3: CASSLLETQYF. As DNA, the CDR3 is TGTGCCAGCAGCTTGCTAGAGACCCAGTACTTC.

The chain combines TRBV2 with TRBJ1-6; 7 bases align to TRBD1. The CDR3 has 14 amino acids. J was trimmed by 8 bases and V by 6 bases; bases with no gene match: 7. Germline V CDR1 and CDR2: SNHLY, FYNNEI. The CDR3 loop reads CASSATGRDSPLHF. CDR3 coding DNA: TGTGCCAGCAGCGCGACAGGGCGGGATTCACCCCTCCACTTT.

The chain carries TRBV24-1 and TRBJ2-1; possible D gene TRBD2, 5 bases. The CDR3 totals 17 residues. V was pared by 2 bases and J by 9 bases, with 22 bases between. Germline V gene lookup returns CDR1 KGHDR and CDR2 SFDVKD. The CDR3 nucleotides read TGTGCCACCAGTGATTCCCTCGGGTCGGACTCACGGGGTGAGCAGTTCTTC. Protein sequence: CATSDSLGSDSRGEQFF.

The rearrangement uses TRBV19 and TRBJ1-5; 7 bases are a match to TRBD1. With V trimmed by 4 bases and J by 0 bases, 6 bases remained unmatched. This CDR3 region has 16 residues. In germline, CDR1 is LNHDA, CDR2 SQIVND (reference sequence). CDR3 in DNA: TGTGCCAGTAGTACTACGGGACAGTATAGCAATCAGCCCCAGCATTTT. It codes for CASSTTGQYSNQPQHF.

This chain joins TRBV12-3 or TRBV12-4 and TRBJ2-6, with D uncertain. The CDR3 runs 12 residues. V shed 8 bases and J shed 14 bases, with 16 bases lying between them. CDR3 nucleotides: TGTGCCAGCGGCCTGAGTCCTTATTTCCTGACTTTC. This codes for CASGLSPYFLTF.

The chain couples TRBV4-2 to TRBJ2-2; D gene unclear. Trimming stripped 0 bases from V and 5 bases from J, with 7 bases between. The CDR3 is 14 residues long. Germline CDR1 and CDR2: LGHNA and YNFKEQ. In DNA, the CDR3 is TGTGCCAGCAGCCAAGAAAAGGCTACCGGGGAGCTGTTTTTT. Its protein is CASSQEKATGELFF.

This rearrangement joins TRBV9 to TRBJ1-3, with D tentatively TRBD1 (5 bases). CDR3 length equals 15 residues. Trimming left V 0 bases short and J 0 bases short, with 7 bases between. Germline-derived CDR1 and CDR2 are SGDLS and YYNGEE. CDR3 protein: CASSVEGTSGNTIYF. In nucleotides, the CDR3 is TGTGCCAGCAGCGTAGAAGGGACCTCTGGAAACACCATATATTTT.

The rearrangement links TRBV24-1 to TRBJ2-7; TRBD1 is a possible D gene (5 bases). CDR1 is KGHDR and CDR2 is SFDVKD in the germline V gene. Trimming left V 5 bases short and J 6 bases short, with 13 bases between. This CDR3 has 13 amino acids. DNA for the CDR3: TGTGCCACCAGTGCGGTGGGGCGCGCCGAGCAGTACTTC. The encoded protein is CATSAVGRAEQYF.

The V call is TRBV28, the J call TRBJ1-2, with no clear D. The CDR3 runs to 11 residues. V gave up 8 bases and J gave up 4 bases, with 8 bases separating them. Germline CDR1 MDHEN, CDR2 SYDVKM. The chain's CDR3 is CASGLGYGYTF. CDR3 sequence (DNA): TGTGCCAGCGGATTAGGCTATGGCTACACCTTC.

The rearrangement joins TRBV7-9 to TRBJ1-3; D gene ambiguous. The CDR3 has 15 amino acids. Germline loops: CDR1 SEHNR, CDR2 FQNEAQ (reference sequence). The V end lost 2 bases, the J end lost 0 bases, and 8 bases lay between the germline ends. The CDR3: CASSLQAGSGNTIYF. For the CDR3, the DNA is TGTGCCAGCAGCTTACAGGCGGGCTCTGGAAACACCATATATTTT.

The chain carries TRBV29-1 and TRBJ1-2, with D unclear. Trimming removed 7 bases from V and 4 bases from J, with 13 bases in between. This CDR3 contains 12 residues. Germline lookup yields CDR1 SQVTM and CDR2 ANQGSEA. The CDR3 nucleotides read TGCAGCGCCGCCGGACGGGCCTATGGCTACACCTTC. It translates to CSAAGRAYGYTF.

The count of this clone is one. This chain connects TRBV4-1 to TRBJ2-5, with TRBD2 as a possible D gene (6 bases). The length of the CDR3 is 14 residues. The V end lost 0 bases, the J end lost 9 bases, and 14 bases lay between the germline ends. The germline V gene encodes CDR1 MGHRA and CDR2 YSYEKL. In nucleotides, the CDR3 is TGCGCCAGCAGCCAAGAGGAGGGAGATGTGGCCCAGTACTTC. The encoded protein is CASSQEEGDVAQYF.

CDR3 DNA sequence: TGTGCCAGCAGCTTAAGAGGGAACACCGGGGAGCTGTTTTTT. This sequence encodes CASSLRGNTGELFF. The chain employs TRBV7-3 and TRBJ2-2; D gene unclear. CDR1 SGHTA and CDR2 FQGTGA come from the germline V gene. The CDR3 totals 14 residues. Trimming stripped 1 base from V and 1 base from J, with 4 bases between.

The rearrangement links TRBV29-1 to TRBJ1-1, with D maybe TRBD1 (6 bases). This CDR3 is built from 9 residues. V shed 7 bases and J shed 8 bases, with 8 bases lying between them. Germline CDR1 reads SQVTM; CDR2 reads ANQGSEA. In DNA, the CDR3 is TGCAGCGCCGGGACAGAAGCTTTCTTT. This sequence encodes CSAGTEAFF.

The rearrangement uses TRBV28 and TRBJ1-4; 7 nucleotides align to TRBD1. The CDR3 extends over 14 amino acids. CDR1 MDHEN and CDR2 SYDVKM come from the germline V gene. V gave up 5 bases and J gave up 8 bases; unmatched junction bases: 8. In nucleotides, the CDR3 is TGTGCCAGCAGTCCTACAGGGGTCGGCGAAAAACTGTTTTTT. Protein product: CASSPTGVGEKLFF.

The chain combines TRBV2 with TRBJ2-2; 9 bases agree with TRBD2. The CDR3 sequence is 14 residues long. V shed 6 bases, J shed 2 bases, and the junction held 1 base outside the gene matches. Germline CDR1 and CDR2: SNHLY and FYNNEI. The CDR3 nucleotides read TGTGCCAGCAGGACTAGCGGAAACACCGGGGAGCTGTTTTTT. The encoded protein is CASRTSGNTGELFF.